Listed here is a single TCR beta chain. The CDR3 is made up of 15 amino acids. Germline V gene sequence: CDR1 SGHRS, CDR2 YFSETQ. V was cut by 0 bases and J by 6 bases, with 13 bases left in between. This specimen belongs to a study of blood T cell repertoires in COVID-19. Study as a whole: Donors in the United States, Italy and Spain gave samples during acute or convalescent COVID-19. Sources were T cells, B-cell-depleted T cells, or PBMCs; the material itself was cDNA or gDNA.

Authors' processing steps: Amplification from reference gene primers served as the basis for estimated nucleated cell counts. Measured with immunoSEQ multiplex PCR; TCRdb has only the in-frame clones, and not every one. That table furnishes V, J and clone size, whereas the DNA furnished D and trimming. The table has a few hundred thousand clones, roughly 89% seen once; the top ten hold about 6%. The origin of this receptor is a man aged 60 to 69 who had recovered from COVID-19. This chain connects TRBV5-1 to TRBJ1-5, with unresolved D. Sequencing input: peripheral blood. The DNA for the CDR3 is TGCGCCAGCAGCTTGGTTGGCGGGGTTGGTCAGCCCCAGCATTTT. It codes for CASSLVGGVGQPQHF.